One and the same sample provided the 24 T cell receptor beta chains below, sequenced in a study of Graves' ophthalmopathy and Graves' hyperthyroidism. RNA transcripts served as template for amplifying TCR beta CDR3 sequences. An initial RT-PCR round employing HTBI primers preceded a second-round multiplex PCR. TCRdb re-derived calls from the multiplex PCR reads in MiXCR, one entry per CDR3 protein. The sample has about 420,000 distinct CDR3 sequences, roughly 21% seen once; the top ten hold around 3.2%. The specimen sequenced was peripheral blood. All receptors derive from a woman under 30 with stable Graves' hyperthyroidism.

The sample holds many counts of this clonotype. This chain connects TRBV18 to TRBJ1-1, with D possibly matching TRBD1 (5 bases). The V end was cut by 2 bases, the J end by 6 bases, with 10 bases between. The CDR3 totals 13 residues. Germline V gives CDR1 KGHSH, CDR2 LQKENI. CDR3 DNA: TGTGCCAGCTCACCAGGGGGGATGGCTGAAGCTTTCTTT. Translated: CASSPGGMAEAFF.

This clonotype showed up many times. This rearrangement joins TRBV25-1 to TRBJ2-7, with unresolved D. CDR3 length: 13 amino acids. V was clipped by 4 bases and J by 5 bases, with 12 bases between them. Per germline, CDR1 MGHDK and CDR2 SYGVNS. In DNA, the CDR3 is TGTGCCAGCAGTGGAACCCAGGCCCACGAGCAGTACTTC. This gives the protein CASSGTQAHEQYF.

This clonotype was counted a few times. The V and J genes are TRBV20-1 and TRBJ2-7; D possibly uses TRBD1 or TRBD2 (6 bases each). Per germline, CDR1 DFQATT and CDR2 SNEGSKA (reference sequence). The CDR3 is made up of 14 amino acids. V was pared by 0 bases and J by 2 bases, with 11 bases between. CDR3 coding DNA: TGCAGTGCTAGAGACGGGGGCCGAACCTACGAGCAGTACTTC. Its protein is CSARDGGRTYEQYF.

The V gene is TRBV6-5, the J gene TRBJ2-2, with D maybe TRBD2 (5 bases). Trimming cost V 2 bases and J 4 bases, with 17 bases left between them. Germline V gene sequence: CDR1 MNHEY, CDR2 SVGAGI. CDR3 length: 17 residues. In DNA, the CDR3 is TGTGCCAGCAGTTACCCCAAGAGGGAATGGGGCACCGGGGAGCTGTTTTTT. This encodes CASSYPKREWGTGELFF.

This clonotype has ten or more counts. The rearrangement links TRBV4-1 to TRBJ1-5, with D tentatively TRBD1 (5 bases). Trimming took 0 bases from V and 9 from J, leaving 15 bases between them. The CDR3 covers 15 residues. The germline CDR1 and CDR2 sequences are MGHRA and YSYEKL. The CDR3 loop is CASSQEFREQRPQHF. The CDR3, as DNA: TGCGCCAGCAGCCAAGAATTCAGGGAACAACGGCCCCAGCATTTT.

In this sample, this clonotype turned up many times. J is TRBJ2-2 and V is TRBV7-3; no clear D. CDR1 is SGHTA, CDR2 FQGTGA, per germline. Trimming removed 7 bases from V and 1 base from J, with 10 bases in between. The CDR3 extends over 14 amino acids. The CDR3 DNA sequence: TGTGCCAGCACCGTCGGCCGGAACACCGGGGAGCTGTTTTTT. It specifies CASTVGRNTGELFF.

This clonotype appeared many times. V is TRBV20-1 and J is TRBJ2-7; possibly TRBD2 for D (6 bases). CDR3 size: 15 residues. V lost 0 bases and J lost 2, with 14 bases in between. Germline-derived CDR1 and CDR2 are DFQATT and SNEGSKA (reference sequence). The CDR3 DNA follows: TGCAGTGCTAGAGACGGGACTCCCAAGGCCTACGAGCAGTACTTC. Its protein is CSARDGTPKAYEQYF.

In this sample, this clonotype turned up a few times. The final CDR3 position lacks the conserved phenylalanine or tryptophan, pointing to a likely read error. The chain links TRBV15 to TRBJ2-7; TRBD2 agrees at 10 bases. Germline CDR1 reads LNHNV; CDR2 reads YYDKDF (reference sequence). The CDR3 consists of 15 residues. V shed 5 bases, J shed 5 bases, and the junction held 9 bases outside the gene matches. For the CDR3, the DNA is TGTGCCACCAGCCAAGCTAGCGGGAGTTTCGACGAGCAGTACTCC. Translating it yields CATSQASGSFDEQYS.

A remark on this clonotype: It may be a read error: a sequence one base away is much more abundant. The CDR3 does not end in the conserved phenylalanine or tryptophan, so this is likely a read error. The chain employs TRBV12-3 or TRBV12-4 and TRBJ1-2; D remains unclear. The length of the CDR3 is 13 residues. Trimming stripped 7 bases from V and 3 bases from J, with 12 bases between. In DNA, the CDR3 is TGTGCCAGCAAATCCTACTCAGACTATGGCTACACCGTC. This codes for CASKSYSDYGYTV.

This clonotype occurred a few times. V usage is TRBV7-8 and J usage is TRBJ1-4; the D gene is possibly TRBD1 (5 bases). CDR1 is SGHVS, CDR2 FQNEAQ, per germline. Trimming took off 4 bases at V and 8 bases at J, with 14 bases between the two ends. This CDR3 is 14 amino acids long. The CDR3 protein is CASSSGGIGEKLFF. CDR3 sequence (DNA): TGTGCCAGCAGCTCTGGGGGGATTGGGGAAAAACTGTTTTTT.

The V and J genes are TRBV30 and TRBJ2-7, with no clear D. CDR1 is GTSNPN and CDR2 is SVGIG in the germline V gene (reference sequence). The CDR3 is made up of 13 amino acids. The V end lost 3 bases, the J end lost 12 bases, and 21 bases lay between the germline ends. The CDR3 is CAWRATTSGIGYF. The DNA of the CDR3 is TGTGCCTGGAGGGCAACAACGTCGGGTATCGGGTACTTC.

This clonotype has more than one count but fewer than ten. The gene calls are TRBV20-1 and TRBJ2-7; maybe TRBD1 (6 bases). V lost 4 bases, J lost 1 base, and 11 bases lay in between. In germline, CDR1 is DFQATT, CDR2 SNEGSKA (reference sequence). The CDR3 contains 13 residues. CDR3 in DNA: TGCAGTGCTATGTCAGGGGCTTCCTACGAGCAGTACTTC. It translates to CSAMSGASYEQYF.

With regard to this clonotype: A much larger clone lies a single base off, so this may be a read error. The rearrangement uses TRBV6-5 and TRBJ2-7; D is uncertain. Germline V gene sequence: CDR1 MNHEY, CDR2 SVGAGI. CDR3 size: 15 residues. The germline V and J ends were trimmed by 2 bases and 2 bases, with 13 bases remaining between them. In nucleotides, the CDR3 is TGTGCCAGCAGTTACCCATCTATCTTGGCCTACGAGCAGTACTTC. This gives the protein CASSYPSILAYEQYF.

The sample holds many counts of this clonotype. The rearrangement uses TRBV12-3 or TRBV12-4 and TRBJ2-2, with 12 nucleotides matching TRBD2. The CDR3 runs to 17 residues. Trimming cost V 5 bases and J 6 bases; bases outside gene matches: 10. For the CDR3, the DNA is TGTGCCAGCAGTCCGAGACTAGCGGGAGAGCTGGCCGGGGAGCTGTTTTTT. Translating it yields CASSPRLAGELAGELFF.

V and J are TRBV12-3 or TRBV12-4 and TRBJ2-7; 10 bases fit TRBD1. The J segment lost 6 bases and the V segment lost 5 bases, leaving 7 bases of the junction unmatched. The CDR3 extends over 14 amino acids. The CDR3 DNA follows: TGTGCCAGCAGTCCCGGGACAGGGGCCCTCGAGCAGTACTTC. It codes for CASSPGTGALEQYF.

About this clonotype: This may come from a read error, since a much larger clone is one base off. The rearrangement joins TRBV6-1 to TRBJ2-2, with no clear D. The CDR3 extends over 12 amino acids. CDR1 MNHNS and CDR2 SASEGT come from the germline V gene. V lost 2 bases to trimming and J lost 5 bases, with 3 bases between them. CDR3 residues: CASSEFTGELFF. CDR3 nucleotides: TGTGCCAGCAGTGAATTTACCGGGGAGCTGTTTTTT.

This clonotype was detected many times. The genes are TRBV27 and TRBJ2-7; tentatively, D is TRBD1 (6 bases). CDR3 length equals 14 residues. Germline CDR1 is MNHEY and CDR2 is SMNVEV (reference sequence). Trimming shortened V by 6 bases and J by 3 bases, and 15 bases separated the two germline ends. CDR3 region: CASSLLDRIYEQYF. The CDR3 DNA reads as TGTGCCAGCAGCCTATTGGACAGAATCTACGAGCAGTACTTC.

This clonotype showed up many times. The chain couples TRBV5-1 to TRBJ2-2; D not resolved. CDR3 size: 13 residues. Germline CDR1 and CDR2: SGHRS and YFSETQ. Trimming pared 4 bases from V and 7 bases from J, leaving 11 bases between. CDR3 residues: CASSQGAGGELFF. In DNA, the CDR3 is TGCGCCAGCAGCCAAGGAGCAGGCGGGGAGCTGTTTTTT.

This clonotype was observed a few times. The V call is TRBV15, the J call TRBJ1-1; D unresolved. V dropped 1 base and J dropped 4 bases, with 16 bases sitting between them. CDR3 length: 16 residues. CDR1 LNHNV and CDR2 YYDKDF come from the germline V gene (reference sequence). The CDR3 sequence is CATSRARRGLSTEAFF. The DNA of the CDR3 is TGTGCCACCAGCAGAGCCCGGAGAGGGTTGAGCACTGAAGCTTTCTTT.

This clonotype was seen at least ten times. The V call is TRBV24-1, the J call TRBJ2-7, with D unresolved. The CDR3 has 14 residues. V was pared by 4 bases and J by 2 bases, with 11 bases between. Germline loops: CDR1 KGHDR, CDR2 SFDVKD. CDR3 sequence: CATSDRTKTYEQYF. The CDR3 coding sequence is TGTGCCACCAGTGACCGCACAAAAACCTACGAGCAGTACTTC.

About this clonotype: This likely comes from a read error, as the CDR3 has no conserved phenylalanine or tryptophan at its end. The chain has TRBV6-1 and TRBJ1-1, with D unclear. Germline CDR1 MNHNS, CDR2 SASEGT. CDR3 length: 14 residues. Trimming took 5 bases from V and 1 from J, leaving 11 bases between them. For the CDR3, the DNA is TGTGCCAGCAGTCCCCCCGGTGGGAACACTGAAGCTTTCCTT. Protein: CASSPPGGNTEAFL.

This clonotype has ten or more counts. The genes are TRBV11-2 and TRBJ2-5, with 12 positions matching TRBD2. CDR3 size: 16 residues. V shed 5 bases, J shed 5 bases, and the junction held 9 bases outside the gene matches. The V gene's germline CDR1 is SGHAT and CDR2 FQNNGV. In nucleotides, the CDR3 is TGTGCCAGCAGCCTAAGGACTAGCGGGGTTGGGGAGACCCAGTACTTC. As protein: CASSLRTSGVGETQYF.

This clonotype was counted many times. This chain links TRBV29-1 with TRBJ2-7; 9 positions agree with TRBD2. CDR1 and CDR2 from the germline V gene are SQVTM and ANQGSEA. This CDR3 contains 13 residues. Losses at the gene ends were 4 bases for V and 2 bases for J; bases not matched to a gene: 3. DNA for the CDR3: TGCAGCGTTGTGCGGGAGGGCGCCTACGAGCAGTACTTC. Translation gives CSVVREGAYEQYF.

This clonotype has at least ten counts. The V and J genes are TRBV4-3 and TRBJ2-2; D gene ambiguous. Germline V lookup: CDR1 LGHNA, CDR2 YSLEER. The CDR3 covers 16 residues. V was pared by 0 bases and J by 1 base, with 9 bases between. The CDR3 reads CASSQDDDWNTGELFF. The CDR3 DNA reads as TGCGCCAGCAGCCAAGATGACGACTGGAACACCGGGGAGCTGTTTTTT.